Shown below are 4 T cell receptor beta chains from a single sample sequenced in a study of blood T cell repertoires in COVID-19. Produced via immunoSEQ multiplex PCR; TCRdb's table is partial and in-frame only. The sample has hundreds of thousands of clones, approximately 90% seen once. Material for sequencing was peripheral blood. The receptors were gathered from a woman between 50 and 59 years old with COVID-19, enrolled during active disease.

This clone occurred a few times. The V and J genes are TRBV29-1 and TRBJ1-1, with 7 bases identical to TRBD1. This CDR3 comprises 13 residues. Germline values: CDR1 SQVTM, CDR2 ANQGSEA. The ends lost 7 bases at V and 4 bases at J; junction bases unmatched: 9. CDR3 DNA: TGCAGCGAGGAGGTTGCAGGGGGCACTGAAGCTTTCTTT. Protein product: CSEEVAGGTEAFF.

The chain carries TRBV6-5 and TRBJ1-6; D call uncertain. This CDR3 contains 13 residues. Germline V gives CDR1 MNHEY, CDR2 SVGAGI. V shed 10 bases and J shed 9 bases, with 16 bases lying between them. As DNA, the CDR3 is TGTGCCACTCTCGGGAGGGATGGTTCACCCCTCCACTTT. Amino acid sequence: CATLGRDGSPLHF.

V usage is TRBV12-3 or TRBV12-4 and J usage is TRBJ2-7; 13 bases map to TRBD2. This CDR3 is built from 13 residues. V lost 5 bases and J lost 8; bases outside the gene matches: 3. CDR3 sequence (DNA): TGTGCCAGCAGTCCCGGGACTAGCGGGAAGCAGTACTTC. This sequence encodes CASSPGTSGKQYF.

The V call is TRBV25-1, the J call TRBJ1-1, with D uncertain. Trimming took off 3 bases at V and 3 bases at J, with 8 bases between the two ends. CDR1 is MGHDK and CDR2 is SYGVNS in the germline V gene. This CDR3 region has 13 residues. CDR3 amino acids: CASSDGRDTEAFF. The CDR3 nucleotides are TGTGCCAGCAGTGATGGTAGAGACACTGAAGCTTTCTTT.